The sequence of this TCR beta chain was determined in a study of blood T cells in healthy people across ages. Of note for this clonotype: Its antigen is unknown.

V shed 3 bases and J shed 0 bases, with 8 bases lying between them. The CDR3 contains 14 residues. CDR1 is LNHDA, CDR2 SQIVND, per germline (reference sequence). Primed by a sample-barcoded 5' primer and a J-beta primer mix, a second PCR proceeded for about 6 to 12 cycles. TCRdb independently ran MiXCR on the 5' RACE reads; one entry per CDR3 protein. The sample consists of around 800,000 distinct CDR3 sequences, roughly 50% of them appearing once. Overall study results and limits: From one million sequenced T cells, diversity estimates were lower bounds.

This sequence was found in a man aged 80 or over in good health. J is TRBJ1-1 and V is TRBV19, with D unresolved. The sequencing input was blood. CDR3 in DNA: TGTGCCAGTAGTATTACCGGCCTGAACACTGAAGCTTTCTTT. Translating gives CASSITGLNTEAFF.